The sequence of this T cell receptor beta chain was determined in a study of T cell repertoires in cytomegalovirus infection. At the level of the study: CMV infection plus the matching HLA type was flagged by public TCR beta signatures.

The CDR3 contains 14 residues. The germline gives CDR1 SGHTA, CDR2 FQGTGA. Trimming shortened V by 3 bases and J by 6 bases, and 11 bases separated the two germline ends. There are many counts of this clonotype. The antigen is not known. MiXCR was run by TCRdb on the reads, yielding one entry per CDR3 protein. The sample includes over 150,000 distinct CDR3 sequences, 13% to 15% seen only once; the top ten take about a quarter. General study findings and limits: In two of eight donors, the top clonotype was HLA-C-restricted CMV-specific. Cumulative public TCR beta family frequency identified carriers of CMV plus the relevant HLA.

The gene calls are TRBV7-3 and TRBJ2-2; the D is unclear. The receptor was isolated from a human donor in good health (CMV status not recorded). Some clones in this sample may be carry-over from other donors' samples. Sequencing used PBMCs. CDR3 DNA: TGTGCCAGCAGCTTGACCAGGCTAGCCGGGGAGCTGTTTTTT. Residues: CASSLTRLAGELFF.